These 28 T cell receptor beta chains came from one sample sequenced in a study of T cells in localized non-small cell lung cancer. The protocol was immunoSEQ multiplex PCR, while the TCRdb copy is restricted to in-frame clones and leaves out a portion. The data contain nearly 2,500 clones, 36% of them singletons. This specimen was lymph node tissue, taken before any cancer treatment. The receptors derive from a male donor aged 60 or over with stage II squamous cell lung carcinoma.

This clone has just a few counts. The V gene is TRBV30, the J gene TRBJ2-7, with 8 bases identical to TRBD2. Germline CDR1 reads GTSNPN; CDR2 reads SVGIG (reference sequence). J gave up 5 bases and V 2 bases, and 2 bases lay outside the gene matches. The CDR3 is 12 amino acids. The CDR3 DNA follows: TGTGCCTGGAGTTTTAGCGGGGACGAGCAGTACTTC. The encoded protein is CAWSFSGDEQYF.

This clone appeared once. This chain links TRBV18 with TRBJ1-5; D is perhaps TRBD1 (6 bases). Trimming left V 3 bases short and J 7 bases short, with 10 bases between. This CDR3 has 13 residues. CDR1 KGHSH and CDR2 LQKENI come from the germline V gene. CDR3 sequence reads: CASSPGQFQPQHF. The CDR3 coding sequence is TGTGCCAGCTCACCCGGACAGTTCCAGCCCCAGCATTTT.

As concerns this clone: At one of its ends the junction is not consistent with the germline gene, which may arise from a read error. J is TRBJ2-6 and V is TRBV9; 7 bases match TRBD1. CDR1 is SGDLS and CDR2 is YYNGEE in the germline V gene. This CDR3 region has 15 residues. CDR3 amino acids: CANSRGTLGANVLTF. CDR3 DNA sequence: TGTGCCAACAGCAGGGGGACCCTTGGGGCCAACGTCCTGACTTTC.

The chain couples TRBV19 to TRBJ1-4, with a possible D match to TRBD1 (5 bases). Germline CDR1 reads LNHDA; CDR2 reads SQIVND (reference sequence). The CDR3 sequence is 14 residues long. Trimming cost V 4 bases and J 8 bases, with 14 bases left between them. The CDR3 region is CASSTGLGGEKLFF. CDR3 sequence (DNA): TGTGCCAGTAGTACAGGGCTCGGCGGGGAAAAACTGTTTTTT.

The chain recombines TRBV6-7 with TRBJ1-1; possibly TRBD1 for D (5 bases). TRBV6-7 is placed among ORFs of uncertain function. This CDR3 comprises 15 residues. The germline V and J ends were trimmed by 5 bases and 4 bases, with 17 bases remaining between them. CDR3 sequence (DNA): TGTGCCAGCAGTGAATTTAGCCGGGGCCCCACTGAAGCTTTCTTT. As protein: CASSEFSRGPTEAFF.

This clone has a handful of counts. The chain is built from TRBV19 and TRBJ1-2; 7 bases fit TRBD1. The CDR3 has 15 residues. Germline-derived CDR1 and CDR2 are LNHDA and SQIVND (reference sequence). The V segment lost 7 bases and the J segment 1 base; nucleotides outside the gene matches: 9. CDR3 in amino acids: CASTDSTGINYGYTF. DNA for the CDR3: TGTGCCAGTACCGATTCGACAGGGATTAACTATGGCTACACCTTC.

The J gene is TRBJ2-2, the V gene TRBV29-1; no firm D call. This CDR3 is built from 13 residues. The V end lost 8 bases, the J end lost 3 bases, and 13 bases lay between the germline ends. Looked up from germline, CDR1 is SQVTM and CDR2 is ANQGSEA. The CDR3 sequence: CSPPATDTGELFF. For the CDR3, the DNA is TGCAGCCCACCAGCGACGGACACCGGGGAGCTGTTTTTT.

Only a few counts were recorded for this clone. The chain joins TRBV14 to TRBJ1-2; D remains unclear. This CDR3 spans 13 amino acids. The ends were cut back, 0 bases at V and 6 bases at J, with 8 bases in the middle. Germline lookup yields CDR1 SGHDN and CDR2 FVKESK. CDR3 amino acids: CASSQESRHGYTF. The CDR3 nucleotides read TGTGCCAGCAGCCAAGAGTCCCGCCATGGCTACACCTTC.

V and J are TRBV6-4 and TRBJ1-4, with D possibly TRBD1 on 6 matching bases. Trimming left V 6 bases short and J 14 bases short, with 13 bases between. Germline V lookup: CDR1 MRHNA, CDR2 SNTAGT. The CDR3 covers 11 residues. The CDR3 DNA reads TGTGCCAGCAGAACCGGGACACCCCTGTTTTTT. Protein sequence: CASRTGTPLFF.

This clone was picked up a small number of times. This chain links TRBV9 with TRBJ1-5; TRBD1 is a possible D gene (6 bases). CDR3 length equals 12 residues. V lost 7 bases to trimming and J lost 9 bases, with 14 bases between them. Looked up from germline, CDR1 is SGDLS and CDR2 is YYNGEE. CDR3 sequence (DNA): TGTGCCAGCCTAGGGGGTGAGGGGCCCCAGCATTTT. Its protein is CASLGGEGPQHF.

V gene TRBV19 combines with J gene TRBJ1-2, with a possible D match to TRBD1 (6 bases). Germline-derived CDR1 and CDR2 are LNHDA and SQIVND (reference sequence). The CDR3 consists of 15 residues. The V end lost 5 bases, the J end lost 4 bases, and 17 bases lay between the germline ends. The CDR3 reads CASSPQPGTSYGYTF. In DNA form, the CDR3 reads TGTGCCAGTAGTCCCCAACCCGGGACAAGCTATGGCTACACCTTC. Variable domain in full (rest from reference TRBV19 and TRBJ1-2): DGGITQSPKYLFRKEGQNVTLSCEQNLNHDAMYWYRQDPGQGLRLIYYSQIVNDFQKGDIAEGYSVSREKKESFPLTVTSAQKNPTAFYLCASSPQPGTSYGYTFGSGTRLTVV.

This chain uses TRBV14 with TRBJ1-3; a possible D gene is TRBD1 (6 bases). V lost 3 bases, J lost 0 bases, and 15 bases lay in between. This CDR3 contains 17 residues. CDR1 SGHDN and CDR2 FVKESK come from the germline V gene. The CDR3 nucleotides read TGTGCCAGCAGCCAGCGGGACACCCGGAGCTCTGGAAACACCATATATTTT. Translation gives CASSQRDTRSSGNTIYF. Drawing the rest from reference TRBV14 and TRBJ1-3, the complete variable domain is EAGVTQFPSHSVIEKGQTVTLRCDPISGHDNLYWYRRVMGKEIKFLLHFVKESKQDESGMPNNRFLAERTGGTYSTLKVQPAELEDSGVYFCASSQRDTRSSGNTIYFGEGSWLTVV.

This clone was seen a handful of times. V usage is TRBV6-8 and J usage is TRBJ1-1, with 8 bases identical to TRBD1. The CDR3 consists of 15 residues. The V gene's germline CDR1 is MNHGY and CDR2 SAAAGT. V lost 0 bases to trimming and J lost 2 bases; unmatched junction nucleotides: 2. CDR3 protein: CASSYSAGGNTEAFF. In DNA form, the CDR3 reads TGTGCCAGCAGTTACTCCGCAGGGGGCAACACTGAAGCTTTCTTT.

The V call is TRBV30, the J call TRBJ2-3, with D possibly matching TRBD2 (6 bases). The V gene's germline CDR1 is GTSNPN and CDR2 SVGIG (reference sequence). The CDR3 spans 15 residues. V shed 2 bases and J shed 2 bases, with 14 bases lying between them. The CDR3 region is CAWSSRDSFTDTQYF. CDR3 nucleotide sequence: TGTGCCTGGAGTTCGAGGGACTCCTTCACAGATACGCAGTATTTT.

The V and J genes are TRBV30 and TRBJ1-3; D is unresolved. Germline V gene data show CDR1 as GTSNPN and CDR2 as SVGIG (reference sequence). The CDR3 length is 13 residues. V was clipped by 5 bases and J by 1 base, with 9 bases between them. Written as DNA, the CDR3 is TGTGCCTGGGAAGGCCCGTCTGGAAACACCATATATTTT. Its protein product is CAWEGPSGNTIYF.

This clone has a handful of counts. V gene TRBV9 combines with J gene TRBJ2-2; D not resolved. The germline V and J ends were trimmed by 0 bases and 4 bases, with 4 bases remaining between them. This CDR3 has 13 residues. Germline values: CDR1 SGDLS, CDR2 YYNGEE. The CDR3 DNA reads TGTGCCAGCAGCGTAGAGGTCACCGGGGAGCTGTTTTTT. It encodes CASSVEVTGELFF.

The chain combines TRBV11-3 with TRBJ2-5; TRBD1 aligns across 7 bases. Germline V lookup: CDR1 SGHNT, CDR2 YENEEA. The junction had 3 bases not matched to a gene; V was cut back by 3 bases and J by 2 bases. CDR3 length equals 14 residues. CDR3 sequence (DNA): TGTGCCAGCAGCTTGGGGACAGTGCAAGAGACCCAGTACTTC. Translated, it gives CASSLGTVQETQYF. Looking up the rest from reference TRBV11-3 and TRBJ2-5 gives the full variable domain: EAGVVQSPRYKIIEKKQPVAFWCNPISGHNTLYWYLQNLGQGPELLIRYENEEAVDDSQLPKDRFSAERLKGVDSTLKIQPAELGDSAVYLCASSLGTVQETQYFGPGTRLLVL.

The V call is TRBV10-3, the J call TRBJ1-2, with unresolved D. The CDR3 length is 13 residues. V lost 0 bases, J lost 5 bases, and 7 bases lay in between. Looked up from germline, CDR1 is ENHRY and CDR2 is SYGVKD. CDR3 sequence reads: CAISESIGYGYTF. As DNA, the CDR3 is TGTGCCATCAGTGAGTCAATAGGGTATGGCTACACCTTC.

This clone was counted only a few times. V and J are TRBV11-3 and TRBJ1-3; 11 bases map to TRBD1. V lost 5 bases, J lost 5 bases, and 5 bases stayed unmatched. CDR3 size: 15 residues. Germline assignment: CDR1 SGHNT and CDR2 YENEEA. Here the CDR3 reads CASSTDRGLRNTIYF. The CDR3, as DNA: TGTGCCAGCAGCACGGACAGGGGGCTGAGAAACACCATATATTTT. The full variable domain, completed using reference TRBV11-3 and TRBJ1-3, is EAGVVQSPRYKIIEKKQPVAFWCNPISGHNTLYWYLQNLGQGPELLIRYENEEAVDDSQLPKDRFSAERLKGVDSTLKIQPAELGDSAVYLCASSTDRGLRNTIYFGEGSWLTVV.

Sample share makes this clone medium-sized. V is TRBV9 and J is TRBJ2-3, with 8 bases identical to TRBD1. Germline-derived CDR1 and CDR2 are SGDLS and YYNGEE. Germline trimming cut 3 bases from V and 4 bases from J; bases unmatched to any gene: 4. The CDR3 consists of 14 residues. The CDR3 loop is CASSAGQGPDTQYF. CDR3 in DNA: TGTGCCAGCAGCGCCGGACAGGGCCCAGATACGCAGTATTTT.

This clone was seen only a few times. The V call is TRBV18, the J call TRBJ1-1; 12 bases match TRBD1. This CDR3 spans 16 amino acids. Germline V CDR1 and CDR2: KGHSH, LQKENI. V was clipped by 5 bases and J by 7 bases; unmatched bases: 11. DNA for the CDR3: TGTGCCAGCTCAGCAAACACCGGGACAGGGGGCTATGAAGCTTTCTTT. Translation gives CASSANTGTGGYEAFF.

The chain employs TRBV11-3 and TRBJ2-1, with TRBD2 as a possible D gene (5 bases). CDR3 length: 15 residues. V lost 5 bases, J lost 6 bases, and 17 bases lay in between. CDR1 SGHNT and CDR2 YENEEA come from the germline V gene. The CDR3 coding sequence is TGTGCCAGCAGCCCCGGGATTAGACCTTCCAATGAGCAGTTCTTC. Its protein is CASSPGIRPSNEQFF.

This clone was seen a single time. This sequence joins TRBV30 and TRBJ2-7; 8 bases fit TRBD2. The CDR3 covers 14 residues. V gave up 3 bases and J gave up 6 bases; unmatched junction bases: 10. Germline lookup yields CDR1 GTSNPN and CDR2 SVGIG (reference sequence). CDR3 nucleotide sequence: TGTGCCTGGAGGAGCTCCGGGACTAGGCCCGAGCAGTACTTC. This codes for CAWRSSGTRPEQYF.

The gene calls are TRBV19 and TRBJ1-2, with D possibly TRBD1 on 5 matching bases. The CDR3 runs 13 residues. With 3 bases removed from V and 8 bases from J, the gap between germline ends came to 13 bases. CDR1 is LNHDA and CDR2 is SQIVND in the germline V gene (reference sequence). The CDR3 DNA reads TGTGCCAGTAGTATGAAGCAGGGCATCGGCTACACCTTC. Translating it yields CASSMKQGIGYTF.

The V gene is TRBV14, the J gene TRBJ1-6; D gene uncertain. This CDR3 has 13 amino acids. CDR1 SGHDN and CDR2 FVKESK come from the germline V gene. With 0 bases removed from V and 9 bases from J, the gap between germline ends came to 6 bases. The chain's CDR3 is CASSQDKGSPLHF. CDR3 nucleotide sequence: TGTGCCAGCAGCCAAGATAAAGGTTCACCCCTCCACTTT. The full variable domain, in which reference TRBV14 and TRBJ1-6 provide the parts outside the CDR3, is EAGVTQFPSHSVIEKGQTVTLRCDPISGHDNLYWYRRVMGKEIKFLLHFVKESKQDESGMPNNRFLAERTGGTYSTLKVQPAELEDSGVYFCASSQDKGSPLHFGNGTRLTVT.

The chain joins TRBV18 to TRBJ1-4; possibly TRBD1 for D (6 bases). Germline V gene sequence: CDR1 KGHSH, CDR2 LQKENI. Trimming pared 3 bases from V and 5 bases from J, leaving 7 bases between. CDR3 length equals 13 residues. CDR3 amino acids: CASSPDRNEKLFF. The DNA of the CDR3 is TGTGCCAGCTCACCGGACAGAAATGAAAAACTGTTTTTT.

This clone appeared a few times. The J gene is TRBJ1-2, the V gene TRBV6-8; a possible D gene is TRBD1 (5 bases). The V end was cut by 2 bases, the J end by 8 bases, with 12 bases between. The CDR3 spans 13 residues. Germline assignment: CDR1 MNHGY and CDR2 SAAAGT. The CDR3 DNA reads TGTGCCAGCAGTTACGGACACAGCGAGGGCTACACCTTC. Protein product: CASSYGHSEGYTF.

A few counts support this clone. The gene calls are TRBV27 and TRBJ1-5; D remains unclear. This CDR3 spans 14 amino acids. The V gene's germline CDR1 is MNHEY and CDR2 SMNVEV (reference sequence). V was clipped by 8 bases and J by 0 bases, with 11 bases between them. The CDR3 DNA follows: TGTGCCAGCCGACGGATATTTAGCAATCAGCCCCAGCATTTT. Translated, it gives CASRRIFSNQPQHF.